The sample holds a few counts of the clone carrying this TCR beta chain. The record originates from a study of blood T cell repertoires in COVID-19. For the study at large: Acute-phase and convalescent COVID-19 samples originated in the United States, Italy and Spain. The analysed material was cDNA or gDNA that came from T cells, B-cell-depleted T cells, or PBMCs.

Authors' analysis steps: From reference gene primer amplification, estimates of nucleated cell counts were derived. The repertoire was sequenced with immunoSEQ multiplex PCR; TCRdb's copy has only in-frame clones and lacks some. That table supplies the V and J calls and clone size; D and trimming were determined from the DNA. Seen here are about 160,000 clones, more than 70% observed once, and the top ten hold approximately 3%. V trimming: 4 bases; J trimming: 4 bases; junction bases outside the gene matches: 7. Germline assignment: CDR1 SEHNR and CDR2 FQNEAQ (reference sequence). The CDR3 has 16 residues.

This TCR came from a man in his 60s with acute or convalescent COVID-19. This chain links TRBV7-9 with TRBJ1-2, with 12 bases identical to TRBD1. Sequences were obtained from peripheral blood. CDR3 nucleotide sequence: TGTGCCAGCAGCTCCTCGGGGACAGGGGGCGCCTATGGCTACACCTTC. Amino acid sequence: CASSSSGTGGAYGYTF.